This entry lists 27 T cell receptor beta chains sequenced from one sample in a study of identical twins. TCRdb reanalysed the 5' RACE reads using MiXCR and keeps one entry per CDR3 protein. The data hold 450,000 to 650,000 distinct CDR3 sequences, with approximately 16% observed a single time. These data also formed part of another study, on yellow fever vaccine responses in identical twins.

Sequencing used CD4+ T cells sorted from blood. The receptor source for this set is a woman aged 18-29 years in good health.

The rearrangement uses TRBV5-1 and TRBJ2-3; possibly TRBD1 or TRBD2 for D (5 bases each). The CDR3 has 15 amino acids. Trimming took 0 bases from V and 4 from J, leaving 12 bases between them. The germline gives CDR1 SGHRS, CDR2 YFSETQ. CDR3 DNA sequence: TGCGCCAGCAGCTTGGAGGGTCTGGGGGCAGATACGCAGTATTTT. It specifies CASSLEGLGADTQYF.

This clonotype has a handful of counts. V is TRBV7-2 and J is TRBJ2-1; D is unresolved. CDR3 length: 13 residues. Trimming removed 5 bases from V and 8 bases from J, with 13 bases in between. Looked up from germline, CDR1 is SGHTA and CDR2 is FQGNSA. The CDR3, as DNA: TGTGCCAGCAGCGCCAGCGTAGCCCATGAGCAGTTCTTC. Its translation is CASSASVAHEQFF.

In this sample, this clonotype turned up a few times. This chain links TRBV11-3 with TRBJ2-1; D unclear. Germline CDR1 reads SGHNT; CDR2 reads YENEEA. The V end lost 5 bases, the J end lost 0 bases, and 8 bases lay between the germline ends. The CDR3 totals 14 residues. The CDR3 loop reads CASSPTSSYNEQFF. DNA for the CDR3: TGTGCCAGCAGCCCGACGAGCTCCTACAATGAGCAGTTCTTC.

This clonotype has a handful of counts. V and J are TRBV11-2 and TRBJ2-5, with D maybe TRBD2 (5 bases). Germline V lookup: CDR1 SGHAT, CDR2 FQNNGV. The CDR3 has 14 residues. V lost 5 bases and J 4 bases, leaving 14 bases between the germline ends. The CDR3 spells CASSPTRLPETQYF. CDR3 bases: TGTGCCAGCAGCCCAACTAGACTCCCAGAGACCCAGTACTTC.

This clonotype was counted between two and nine times. The chain carries TRBV19 and TRBJ2-3; D is perhaps TRBD1 (6 bases). The V gene's germline CDR1 is LNHDA and CDR2 SQIVND (reference sequence). The V gene lost 4 bases and the J gene lost 2 bases, with 16 bases spanning the gap. The CDR3 runs 16 residues. The CDR3 reads CASSSPGQLPTDTQYF. The CDR3 DNA follows: TGTGCCAGTAGTAGCCCGGGACAACTCCCCACAGATACGCAGTATTTT.

This clonotype was seen a handful of times. The junction departs from the called germline gene at one end, perhaps through a read error. V and J are TRBV28 and TRBJ2-1; 7 bases agree with TRBD2. The CDR3 is 12 amino acids. Per germline, CDR1 MDHEN and CDR2 SYDVKM. This chain's CDR3 is CASSSRWGGWYF. The CDR3 nucleotides are TGTGCCAGCAGTTCCCGATGGGGGGGGTGGTACTTC.

This clonotype appeared a few times. The chain is built from TRBV10-1 and TRBJ2-7; TRBD2 agrees at 8 bases. V trimming: 3 bases; J trimming: 1 base; junction bases outside the gene matches: 5. This CDR3 region has 15 residues. The V gene's germline CDR1 is WNHNN and CDR2 SYGVQD (reference sequence). The CDR3: CASSENSGNSYEQYF. In nucleotides, the CDR3 is TGCGCCAGCAGTGAAAATAGCGGGAATTCCTACGAGCAGTACTTC.

The V gene is TRBV29-1, the J gene TRBJ2-7, with D perhaps matching TRBD2 (6 bases). There are 11 residues in the CDR3. Germline CDR1 is SQVTM and CDR2 is ANQGSEA. Trimming removed 3 bases from V and 10 bases from J, with 13 bases in between. CDR3 sequence (DNA): TGCAGCGTTGATTTGGGGGGATCTCAGTACTTC. It translates to CSVDLGGSQYF.

This clonotype was counted a few times. The chain uses TRBV9 and TRBJ2-3; D is unresolved. Germline V gene lookup returns CDR1 SGDLS and CDR2 YYNGEE. The CDR3 consists of 14 residues. With 0 bases removed from V and 2 bases from J, the gap between germline ends came to 7 bases. CDR3 in DNA: TGTGCCAGCAGCGTAGCGAAGGCCACAGATACGCAGTATTTT. Translating it yields CASSVAKATDTQYF.

The rearrangement uses TRBV7-9 and TRBJ1-2, with D perhaps TRBD1 (6 bases). Germline V gene sequence: CDR1 SEHNR, CDR2 FQNEAQ (reference sequence). Deletions cut 2 bases from V and 1 base from J, with 11 bases between. The CDR3 is 15 amino acids. The CDR3 sequence is CASSLQGTINYGYTF. For the CDR3, the DNA is TGTGCCAGCAGCTTACAGGGGACAATTAACTATGGCTACACCTTC.

This clonotype was observed a few times. This chain connects TRBV12-3 or TRBV12-4 to TRBJ2-3; tentatively, D is TRBD2 (5 bases). Trimming stripped 6 bases from V and 3 bases from J, with 10 bases between. The CDR3 is 13 residues long. CDR3 in DNA: TGTGCCAGCAGGGAGAGGGCAACAGATACGCAGTATTTT. This sequence encodes CASRERATDTQYF.

The chain has TRBV24-1 and TRBJ2-1; 10 bases align to TRBD2. The CDR3 covers 16 residues. With V trimmed by 3 bases and J by 9 bases, 10 bases remained unmatched. CDR1 is KGHDR, CDR2 SFDVKD, per germline. CDR3 residues: CATSDPIAGGRSEQFF. As DNA, the CDR3 is TGTGCCACCAGTGATCCCATAGCGGGAGGCAGAAGTGAGCAGTTCTTC.

This clonotype was picked up a small number of times. The rearrangement joins TRBV7-3 to TRBJ2-2, with TRBD2 identical over 11 bases. Germline CDR1 is SGHTA and CDR2 is FQGTGA. V lost 5 bases to trimming and J lost 3 bases; unmatched junction nucleotides: 2. This CDR3 has 15 residues. The DNA for the CDR3 is TGTGCCAGCAGCAAGGGACTAGCGGACACCGGGGAGCTGTTTTTT. Protein: CASSKGLADTGELFF.

The chain carries TRBV5-1 and TRBJ2-2, with a possible D match to TRBD1 (6 bases). The CDR3 sequence is 15 residues long. V lost 3 bases, J lost 1 base, and 10 bases lay in between. Germline assignment: CDR1 SGHRS and CDR2 YFSETQ. The CDR3 loop is CASSYGQKNTGELFF. CDR3 DNA: TGCGCCAGCAGCTATGGACAGAAGAACACCGGGGAGCTGTTTTTT.

The chain joins TRBV13 to TRBJ2-1, with a possible D match to TRBD1 (5 bases). The V and J ends lost 5 bases and 0 bases respectively, with 14 bases between them. The V gene's germline CDR1 is PRHDT and CDR2 FYEKMQ (reference sequence). The CDR3 covers 16 residues. The CDR3 here is CASSLRALSSYNEQFF. DNA of the CDR3: TGTGCCAGCAGCCTCAGGGCTCTGAGCTCCTACAATGAGCAGTTCTTC.

This clonotype was detected many times. The chain uses TRBV5-5 and TRBJ1-6; D gene unclear. V lost 2 bases and J lost 7, with 13 bases in between. The germline V gene has CDR1 SGHKS and CDR2 YYEKEE (reference sequence). There are 15 residues in the CDR3. CDR3 residues: CASSLSAQTNSPLHF. The DNA of the CDR3 is TGTGCCAGCAGCTTATCGGCGCAGACCAATTCACCCCTCCACTTT.

V usage is TRBV3-1 and J usage is TRBJ1-1; 8 bases line up with TRBD1. This CDR3 spans 15 amino acids. The V and J ends lost 4 bases and 0 bases, in that order; junction bases with no gene match: 4. Germline V CDR1 and CDR2: LGHDT, YNNKEL (reference sequence). CDR3 loop: CASSPTGALNTEAFF. Written as DNA, the CDR3 is TGTGCCAGCAGCCCGACAGGGGCCCTGAACACTGAAGCTTTCTTT. The full variable domain, rest sourced from reference TRBV3-1 and TRBJ1-1, is DTAVSQTPKYLVTQMGNDKSIKCEQNLGHDTMYWYKQDSKKFLKIMFSYNNKELIINETVPNRFSPKSPDKAHLNLHINSLELGDSAVYFCASSPTGALNTEAFFGQGTRLTVV.

The CDR3 nucleotides are TGCAGTGCTAGGGTCCCCCACTCCGATACGCAGTATTTT. Translated: CSARVPHSDTQYF. The chain joins TRBV20-1 to TRBJ2-3; D remains unclear. The CDR3 contains 13 residues. Germline CDR1 DFQATT, CDR2 SNEGSKA (reference sequence). Trimming took off 3 bases at V and 6 bases at J, with 13 bases between the two ends.

This clonotype appeared a few times. V gene TRBV4-1 combines with J gene TRBJ1-6, with TRBD1 matching over 7 bases. This CDR3 has 16 residues. The germline V gene has CDR1 MGHRA and CDR2 YSYEKL. V shed 4 bases, J shed 0 bases, and the junction held 3 bases outside the gene matches. CDR3 loop: CASSLTGTSYNSPLHF. The CDR3, as DNA: TGCGCCAGCAGCCTGACAGGGACCTCCTATAATTCACCCCTCCACTTT.

This clonotype was recorded a few times. This chain joins TRBV12-3 or TRBV12-4 and TRBJ2-1; 8 bases align to TRBD2. The junction had 9 bases not matched to a gene; V was cut back by 6 bases and J by 5 bases. The CDR3 length is 15 residues. Here the CDR3 reads CASRISGKGNNEQFF. DNA for the CDR3: TGTGCCAGCAGAATTAGCGGGAAGGGGAACAATGAGCAGTTCTTC.

This chain uses TRBV10-3 with TRBJ1-5; no clear D. This CDR3 has 14 amino acids. V was shortened by 5 bases and J by 3 bases, with 11 bases between the two germline ends. The germline gives CDR1 ENHRY, CDR2 SYGVKD. The CDR3 nucleotides read TGTGCCATCAGTCGTGGGCAGGACAATCAGCCCCAGCATTTT. It yields the protein CAISRGQDNQPQHF.

V gene TRBV6-1 combines with J gene TRBJ2-3, with 12 bases lining up with TRBD2. CDR1 is MNHNS, CDR2 SASEGT, per germline. The CDR3 contains 16 residues. V shed 8 bases and J 5 bases; nucleotides not matched to a gene: 11. The CDR3 bases are TGTGCCAGCGGAATGACTAGCGGGAGTGCGGTAGATACGCAGTATTTT. Translated: CASGMTSGSAVDTQYF.

The V and J genes are TRBV5-5 and TRBJ2-5; 10 nucleotides align to TRBD1. Germline assignment: CDR1 SGHKS and CDR2 YYEKEE (reference sequence). The CDR3 contains 16 residues. V was pared by 4 bases and J by 2 bases, with 8 bases of the junction left unmatched. In DNA, the CDR3 is TGTGCCAGCAGCCTAAGGGGACAGGGGATTCAAGAGACCCAGTACTTC. Protein product: CASSLRGQGIQETQYF.

This clonotype was detected once. The chain carries TRBV3-1 and TRBJ2-2; TRBD2 aligns across 10 bases. Germline CDR1 reads LGHDT; CDR2 reads YNNKEL (reference sequence). The CDR3 has 17 residues. J was trimmed by 8 bases and V by 0 bases; bases with no gene match: 9. The CDR3 DNA reads TGTGCCAGCAGCCAAGATCTGGTAGCGGGGGGATCTGGGGAGCTGTTTTTT. Amino acid sequence: CASSQDLVAGGSGELFF.

V and J are TRBV20-1 and TRBJ2-2; unclear D gene. From germline, CDR1 is DFQATT and CDR2 SNEGSKA (reference sequence). This CDR3 is 17 amino acids long. CDR3: CCARDVRAKSNTGELFF. In nucleotides, the CDR3 is TGCTGCGCTAGAGATGTCAGAGCGAAGTCGAACACCGGGGAGCTGTTTTTT.

The rearrangement joins TRBV10-3 to TRBJ2-5; 8 bases align to TRBD1. The CDR3 covers 15 residues. CDR1 is ENHRY, CDR2 SYGVKD, per germline. V was clipped by 7 bases and J by 1 base; unmatched bases: 8. CDR3 bases: TGTGCCATCATGGGGACCGGGACAGGCCAAGAGACCCAGTACTTC. Its protein is CAIMGTGTGQETQYF.

The V and J genes are TRBV15 and TRBJ2-1; D perhaps matches TRBD1 (5 bases). Germline CDR1 reads LNHNV; CDR2 reads YYDKDF (reference sequence). The CDR3 has 15 amino acids. V was clipped by 9 bases and J by 3 bases, with 18 bases between them. CDR3 region: CATRKAGSYYNEQFF. CDR3 nucleotides: TGTGCCACAAGAAAGGCAGGGTCCTACTACAATGAGCAGTTCTTC. Full variable domain (missing parts from reference TRBV15 and TRBJ2-1): DAMVIQNPRYQVTQFGKPVTLSCSQTLNHNVMYWYQQKSSQAPKLLFHYYDKDFNNEADTPDNFQSRRPNTSFCFLDIRSPGLGDTAMYLCATRKAGSYYNEQFFGPGTRLTVL.